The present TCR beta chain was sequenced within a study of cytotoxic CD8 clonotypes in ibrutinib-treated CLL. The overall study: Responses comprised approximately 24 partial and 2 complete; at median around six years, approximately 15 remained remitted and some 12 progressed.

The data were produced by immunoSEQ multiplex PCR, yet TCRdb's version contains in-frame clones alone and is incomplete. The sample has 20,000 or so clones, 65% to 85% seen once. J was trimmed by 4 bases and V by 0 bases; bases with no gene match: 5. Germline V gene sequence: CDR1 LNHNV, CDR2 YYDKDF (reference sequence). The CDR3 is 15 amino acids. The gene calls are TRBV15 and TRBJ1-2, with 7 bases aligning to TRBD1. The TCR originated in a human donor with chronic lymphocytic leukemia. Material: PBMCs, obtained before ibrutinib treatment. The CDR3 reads CATSRDKGQSYGYTF. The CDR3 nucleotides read TGTGCCACCAGCAGAGACAAGGGACAGAGCTATGGCTACACCTTC.